This entry describes one T cell receptor beta chain. In the authors' workflow: How many nucleated cells were present was estimated from reference gene primer amplification. Sequencing used immunoSEQ multiplex PCR; TCRdb keeps in-frame clones, though not all of them. The D gene and trimming were derived from the DNA, and the V and J assignments and clone size from that table. The sample holds roughly 68,000 clones; over 75% are singletons and the top ten take 5.5% to 8%. This sample is drawn from a study of blood T cell repertoires in COVID-19. On the study more broadly: Samples representing acute and convalescent COVID-19 were sourced from the United States, Italy and Spain. T cells, B-cell-depleted T cells, or PBMCs provided the cDNA or gDNA that served as material.

Sequenced input: peripheral blood. The TCR sequence derives from a man aged 50-60 years with active COVID-19.

CDR3 sequence: CASSPGRGRGETQYF. In DNA form, the CDR3 reads TGTGCCAGCAGCCCTGGGAGGGGGAGGGGGGAGACCCAGTACTTC. J is TRBJ2-5 and V is TRBV4-2, with a possible D match to TRBD2 (7 bases). Germline V lookup: CDR1 LGHNA, CDR2 YNFKEQ. V was trimmed by 4 bases and J by 5 bases, leaving 17 bases between them. The CDR3 runs 15 residues.